A selection of T cell receptor beta chains follows, all from one sample in a study of OX40 agonist ivuxolimab in advanced cancers. Clones were read by immunoSEQ multiplex PCR, and TCRdb kept only the in-frame ones, dropping some. The data hold around 70,000 clones, with roughly 87% observed a single time. Here the sequenced sample was CD4+ or CD8+ T cells sorted from blood, taken in a trial of the OX40 agonist ivuxolimab. The receptors derive from an adult with an advanced solid tumor such as melanoma, head and neck, liver or kidney cancer. The CDR3 runs from the conserved cysteine through the conserved F or W. The D gene is left open where the match is weak. Clone size is given for some rows only: seen once, a few or many times, or a class if the clone is expanded.

d_call: -; clone_size: -; v_call: TRBV6-5; cdr3_length: 16; j_call: TRBJ2-7; cdr3_aa: CASSYSSRGTPYEQYF; cdr3_nt: TGTGCCAGCAGTTACTCGAGTAGGGGGACACCCTACGAGCAGTACTTC
d_call: TRBD1; clone_size: -; v_call: TRBV6-5; cdr3_length: 14; j_call: TRBJ2-7; cdr3_aa: CASSLVGQHYEQYF; cdr3_nt: TGTGCCAGCAGCCTCGTGGGACAGCACTACGAGCAGTACTTC
d_call: TRBD2; clone_size: -; v_call: TRBV7-2; cdr3_length: 16; j_call: TRBJ2-3; cdr3_aa: CASRPTGTSRSDTQYF; cdr3_nt: TGTGCCAGCAGGCCCACCGGGACTAGCAGATCAGATACGCAGTATTTT
d_call: -; clone_size: -; v_call: TRBV15; cdr3_length: 14; j_call: TRBJ2-3; cdr3_aa: CATSRDGLTDTQYF; cdr3_nt: TGTGCCACCAGCAGAGACGGACTCACAGATACGCAGTATTTT
d_call: -; clone_size: -; v_call: TRBV5-1; cdr3_length: 14; j_call: TRBJ1-5; cdr3_aa: CASSLNGGNQPQHF; cdr3_nt: TGCGCCAGCAGCTTGAATGGTGGCAATCAGCCCCAGCATTTT
d_call: -; clone_size: once; v_call: TRBV5-8; cdr3_length: 11; j_call: TRBJ1-5; cdr3_aa: CASSINQPQHF; cdr3_nt: TGTGCCAGCAGCATTAATCAGCCCCAGCATTTT
d_call: TRBD1; clone_size: -; v_call: TRBV10-3; cdr3_length: 14; j_call: TRBJ2-7; cdr3_aa: CATETGAKAYEQYF; cdr3_nt: TGTGCCACCGAAACAGGGGCGAAGGCCTACGAGCAGTACTTC
d_call: -; clone_size: -; v_call: TRBV12-5; cdr3_length: 13; j_call: TRBJ1-5; cdr3_aa: CASLASGNQPQHF; cdr3_nt: TGTGCTAGTTTGGCTTCTGGCAATCAGCCCCAGCATTTT
d_call: -; clone_size: few; v_call: TRBV18; cdr3_length: 13; j_call: TRBJ1-3; cdr3_aa: CASSPGSGNTIYF; cdr3_nt: TGTGCCAGCTCACCGGGTTCTGGAAACACCATATATTTT
d_call: TRBD2; clone_size: few; v_call: TRBV7-3; cdr3_length: 17; j_call: TRBJ2-3; cdr3_aa: CASSLTQREGATDTQYF; cdr3_nt: TGTGCCAGCAGCTTAACCCAGCGGGAGGGCGCCACAGATACGCAGTATTTT
d_call: -; clone_size: -; v_call: TRBV11-3; cdr3_length: 15; j_call: TRBJ2-1; cdr3_aa: CASSPRQGAYNEQFF; cdr3_nt: TGTGCCAGCAGCCCTAGGCAGGGAGCTTACAATGAGCAGTTCTTC
d_call: -; clone_size: -; v_call: TRBV7-9; cdr3_length: 14; j_call: TRBJ1-2; cdr3_aa: CASSPYRVGYGYTF; cdr3_nt: TGTGCCAGCAGCCCGTACAGGGTCGGCTATGGCTACACCTTC
d_call: -; clone_size: -; v_call: TRBV7-2; cdr3_length: 15; j_call: TRBJ2-7; cdr3_aa: CASSLAFGAGLEQYF; cdr3_nt: TGTGCCAGCAGCTTAGCGTTCGGGGCGGGACTCGAGCAGTACTTC
d_call: -; clone_size: -; v_call: TRBV7-3; cdr3_length: 15; j_call: TRBJ2-2; cdr3_aa: CASSLTLDFTGELFF; cdr3_nt: TGTGCCAGCAGCTTAACGCTTGATTTTACCGGGGAGCTGTTTTTT
d_call: TRBD1; clone_size: -; v_call: TRBV2; cdr3_length: 14; j_call: TRBJ1-5; cdr3_aa: CASSGTGGKQPQHF; cdr3_nt: TGTGCCAGCAGTGGGACAGGGGGAAAACAGCCCCAGCATTTT
d_call: -; clone_size: -; v_call: TRBV9; cdr3_length: 14; j_call: TRBJ2-1; cdr3_aa: CASAEGGINNEQFF; cdr3_nt: TGTGCCAGTGCCGAGGGGGGAATAAACAATGAGCAGTTCTTC
d_call: -; clone_size: -; v_call: TRBV18; cdr3_length: 15; j_call: TRBJ1-5; cdr3_aa: CASSPPGASNQPQHF; cdr3_nt: TGTGCCAGCTCACCACCGGGGGCGAGCAATCAGCCCCAGCATTTT
d_call: -; clone_size: -; v_call: TRBV11-3; cdr3_length: 16; j_call: TRBJ1-4; cdr3_aa: CASSRRRGTTNEKLFF; cdr3_nt: TGTGCCAGCAGCCGCCGGAGGGGAACAACTAATGAAAAACTGTTTTTT
d_call: -; clone_size: -; v_call: TRBV5-1; cdr3_length: 16; j_call: TRBJ2-3; cdr3_aa: CASSPGATSVTDTQYF; cdr3_nt: TGCGCCAGCAGCCCGGGGGCCACTAGCGTGACAGATACGCAGTATTTT
d_call: -; clone_size: -; v_call: TRBV7-3; cdr3_length: 15; j_call: TRBJ1-2; cdr3_aa: CASSLTGQGGYGYTF; cdr3_nt: TGTGCCAGCAGCTTAACGGGGCAGGGAGGCTATGGCTACACCTTC
d_call: -; clone_size: -; v_call: TRBV7-9; cdr3_length: 13; j_call: TRBJ2-7; cdr3_aa: CATEQGSTYEQYF; cdr3_nt: TGTGCCACCGAGCAGGGATCGACCTACGAGCAGTACTTC
d_call: TRBD2; clone_size: -; v_call: TRBV4-3; cdr3_length: 18; j_call: TRBJ2-7; cdr3_aa: CASSPRTSGRPSSYEQYF; cdr3_nt: TGCGCCAGCAGCCCCCGGACTAGCGGGAGGCCCAGCTCCTACGAGCAGTACTTC
d_call: -; clone_size: few; v_call: TRBV30; cdr3_length: 14; j_call: TRBJ1-3; cdr3_aa: CAGGGQGSGNTIYF; cdr3_nt: TGTGCCGGAGGAGGGCAGGGGTCTGGAAACACCATATATTTT
d_call: -; clone_size: -; v_call: TRBV14; cdr3_length: 13; j_call: TRBJ2-2; cdr3_aa: CASSQLNTGELFF; cdr3_nt: TGTGCCAGCAGCCAATTAAACACCGGGGAGCTGTTTTTT
d_call: -; clone_size: -; v_call: TRBV4-2; cdr3_length: 15; j_call: TRBJ2-7; cdr3_aa: CASSFYPGHSYEQYF; cdr3_nt: TGTGCCAGCAGCTTCTACCCGGGACACTCCTACGAGCAGTACTTC
d_call: -; clone_size: -; v_call: TRBV7-9; cdr3_length: 16; j_call: TRBJ2-1; cdr3_aa: CASSLVGGSSYNEQFF; cdr3_nt: TGTGCCAGCAGCTTAGTCGGCGGAAGCTCCTACAATGAGCAGTTCTTC
d_call: TRBD1; clone_size: -; v_call: TRBV6-5; cdr3_length: 13; j_call: TRBJ1-1; cdr3_aa: CASLDRVNTEAFF; cdr3_nt: TGTGCCAGCCTGGACAGGGTTAACACTGAAGCTTTCTTT
d_call: -; clone_size: -; v_call: TRBV4-2; cdr3_length: 13; j_call: TRBJ2-3; cdr3_aa: CASSQEFGYTQYF; cdr3_nt: TGTGCCAGCAGCCAAGAATTTGGCTATACGCAGTATTTT
d_call: TRBD1; clone_size: -; v_call: TRBV11-3; cdr3_length: 16; j_call: TRBJ1-2; cdr3_aa: CASSFGTGASNYGYTF; cdr3_nt: TGTGCCAGCAGCTTCGGGACAGGAGCTTCTAACTATGGCTACACCTTC
d_call: TRBD1; clone_size: -; v_call: TRBV5-1; cdr3_length: 16; j_call: TRBJ1-1; cdr3_aa: CASSVGFGTGPAEAFF; cdr3_nt: TGCGCCAGCAGCGTTGGATTCGGGACAGGGCCAGCTGAAGCTTTCTTT
d_call: TRBD2; clone_size: -; v_call: TRBV5-6; cdr3_length: 15; j_call: TRBJ2-4; cdr3_aa: CASSLKREGWYIQYF; cdr3_nt: TGTGCCAGCAGCTTGAAGCGGGAGGGCTGGTACATTCAGTACTTC
d_call: -; clone_size: once; v_call: TRBV4-2; cdr3_length: 15; j_call: TRBJ2-5; cdr3_aa: CASSQVGPNQETQYF; cdr3_nt: TGTGCCAGCAGCCAAGTGGGTCCTAACCAAGAGACCCAGTACTTC
d_call: -; clone_size: -; v_call: TRBV6-6; cdr3_length: 15; j_call: TRBJ1-4; cdr3_aa: CASSGEGGTNEKLFF; cdr3_nt: TGTGCCAGCAGCGGGGAGGGGGGAACTAATGAAAAACTGTTTTTT
d_call: TRBD1; clone_size: -; v_call: TRBV7-9; cdr3_length: 15; j_call: TRBJ1-2; cdr3_aa: CASSPFQGANYGYTF; cdr3_nt: TGTGCCAGCAGCCCCTTCCAGGGGGCTAACTATGGCTACACCTTC
d_call: -; clone_size: -; v_call: TRBV30; cdr3_length: 15; j_call: TRBJ1-1; cdr3_aa: CAWSGPSSANTEAFF; cdr3_nt: TGTGCCTGGAGTGGCCCCAGCAGCGCGAACACTGAAGCTTTCTTT
d_call: -; clone_size: -; v_call: TRBV5-1; cdr3_length: 11; j_call: TRBJ2-1; cdr3_aa: CASSRVDEQFF; cdr3_nt: TGCGCCAGCAGCAGGGTCGATGAGCAGTTCTTC
d_call: -; clone_size: -; v_call: TRBV2; cdr3_length: 13; j_call: TRBJ1-2; cdr3_aa: CASSEAGVPGDTF; cdr3_nt: TGTGCCAGCAGTGAAGCGGGGGTCCCCGGAGACACCTTC
d_call: -; clone_size: -; v_call: TRBV5-6; cdr3_length: 12; j_call: TRBJ1-5; cdr3_aa: CASSLFGQPQHF; cdr3_nt: TGTGCCAGCAGCTTGTTTGGTCAGCCCCAGCATTTT
d_call: -; clone_size: few; v_call: TRBV12-5; cdr3_length: 13; j_call: TRBJ2-5; cdr3_aa: CASGSGSGETQYF; cdr3_nt: TGTGCTAGTGGTTCCGGGTCGGGGGAGACCCAGTACTTC
d_call: -; clone_size: -; v_call: TRBV5-1; cdr3_length: 11; j_call: TRBJ2-7; cdr3_aa: CASSDSYEQYF; cdr3_nt: TGCGCCAGCAGCGACTCCTACGAGCAGTACTTC
d_call: TRBD1; clone_size: -; v_call: TRBV5-4; cdr3_length: 12; j_call: TRBJ1-2; cdr3_aa: CASHLTGVGYTF; cdr3_nt: TGTGCCAGTCACCTTACAGGGGTCGGCTACACCTTC
d_call: -; clone_size: -; v_call: TRBV7-3; cdr3_length: 17; j_call: TRBJ2-1; cdr3_aa: CASSYRGGPGSYNEQFF; cdr3_nt: TGTGCCAGCAGCTATAGGGGTGGGCCGGGGTCCTACAATGAGCAGTTCTTC
d_call: -; clone_size: few; v_call: TRBV27; cdr3_length: 15; j_call: TRBJ1-5; cdr3_aa: CASSPSPRSNQPQHF; cdr3_nt: TGTGCCAGCAGTCCCTCGCCCAGGTCCAATCAGCCCCAGCATTTT
d_call: TRBD1; clone_size: -; v_call: TRBV7-9; cdr3_length: 14; j_call: TRBJ1-4; cdr3_aa: CASSRQGPREKLFF; cdr3_nt: TGTGCCAGCAGCCGACAGGGCCCGAGGGAAAAACTGTTTTTT
d_call: TRBD1; clone_size: -; v_call: TRBV29-1; cdr3_length: 11; j_call: TRBJ2-7; cdr3_aa: CSAGQPYEQYF; cdr3_nt: TGCAGCGCGGGACAGCCCTACGAGCAGTACTTC
d_call: TRBD1; clone_size: -; v_call: TRBV28; cdr3_length: 15; j_call: TRBJ1-1; cdr3_aa: CASSVPGQMNTEAFF; cdr3_nt: TGTGCCAGCAGCGTTCCGGGACAGATGAACACTGAAGCTTTCTTT
d_call: TRBD1; clone_size: -; v_call: TRBV11-2; cdr3_length: 14; j_call: TRBJ1-1; cdr3_aa: CASSAQGGWTEAFF; cdr3_nt: TGTGCCAGCAGCGCACAGGGGGGGTGGACTGAAGCTTTCTTT
d_call: -; clone_size: -; v_call: TRBV25-1; cdr3_length: 14; j_call: TRBJ1-5; cdr3_aa: CASRRVGANQPQHF; cdr3_nt: TGTGCCAGCAGGAGGGTAGGGGCCAATCAGCCCCAGCATTTT